This TCR beta chain originates from a study of human T cells and chemical hapten exposure. Time point in this sample: pre-sensitization, week 0. Treatment defined: therapeutic diphenylcyclopropenone sensitization with weekly scalp DPC. Unique molecular identifiers were attached to individual cDNA molecules during library preparation. In TCRdb, the RACE reads were re-called with MiXCR into one record per CDR3 protein. Of approximately 79,000 distinct CDR3 sequences listed, about 9% are singletons. Concerning this clonotype itself: Its antigen is unknown.

Findings of the study overall: Among TCRs, those above 1 in 1000 frequency were unaffected by DPC sensitization. It should be noted that donors had alopecia, so their immune response may differ from healthy people's. PT1 expanded TCR numbers rose with patch test score.

The CDR3 runs 13 residues. The germline CDR1 and CDR2 sequences are SQVTM and ANQGSEA. The V end was cut by 4 bases, the J end by 5 bases, with 14 bases between. The chain has TRBV29-1 and TRBJ1-1; D gene uncertain. This specimen consisted of whole blood, obtained in connection with sensitization to the hapten diphenylcyclopropenone (DPC). This clonotype was sampled from a man aged 35 to 55 with alopecia areata. Some clones in this sample may be carry-over from other donors' samples. The CDR3 protein is CSVAGLGRTEAFF. The CDR3 DNA is TGCAGCGTTGCAGGCTTGGGGAGGACTGAAGCTTTCTTT.